The 20 T cell receptor beta chains reported below all come from one sample, sequenced in a study of metastatic and nonmetastatic thyroid tumors. TCRdb re-processed the PCR reads through MiXCR. The sample has some 19,000 clones, about 34% seen once. All patients were untreated before thyroid surgery. Material: tumor tissue. All receptors come from a female donor with papillary thyroid cancer or a benign thyroid nodule (not recorded which). Some clones in this sample may be carry-over from other donors' samples.

This clone came up once. The rearrangement links TRBV28 to TRBJ1-6; perhaps TRBD1 as D (5 bases). The CDR3 covers 15 residues. The germline V gene encodes CDR1 MDHEN and CDR2 SYDVKM. Trimming left V 3 bases short and J 8 bases short, with 14 bases between. CDR3 bases: TGTGCCAGCAGTTTCGGGACCAAAAGGGATTCACCCCTCCACTTT. This gives the protein CASSFGTKRDSPLHF.

The genes are TRBV12-3 or TRBV12-4 and TRBJ1-6; the D gene is possibly TRBD1 (5 bases). V lost 2 bases and J lost 8, with 10 bases in between. The CDR3 spans 14 residues. The CDR3: CASSLRQGDSPLHF. For the CDR3, the DNA is TGTGCCAGCAGTTTAAGGCAGGGTGATTCACCCCTCCACTTT.

The sample holds many counts of this clone. The CDR3 end shows no conserved phenylalanine or tryptophan, and so a read error is likely. The DNA is omitted, as the CDR3 cannot be located on it reliably, and the CDR3 follows TCRdb's listing. The chain links TRBV7-8 to TRBJ1-4. CDR1 SGHVS and CDR2 FQNEAQ come from the germline V gene. Ends included, the CDR3 has 9 residues. The CDR3 loop reads CASSPGLAG.

The chain combines TRBV11-1 with TRBJ2-1, with 7 bases matching TRBD2. Unmatched junction bases numbered 9, after V lost 3 bases and J lost 4 bases. From germline, CDR1 is SGHAT and CDR2 FQDESV (reference sequence). CDR3 length equals 16 residues. CDR3 sequence reads: CASSLSLSGAYNEQFF. As DNA, the CDR3 is TGTGCCAGCAGCTTGAGTTTGAGCGGGGCTTACAATGAGCAGTTCTTC. Using reference TRBV11-1 and TRBJ2-1 for the parts outside the CDR3, the full variable domain is EAEVAQSPRYKITEKSQAVAFWCDPISGHATLYWYRQILGQGPELLVQFQDESVVDDSQLPKDRFSAERLKGVDSTLKIQPAELGDSAMYLCASSLSLSGAYNEQFFGPGTRLTVL.

By share, this clone ranks as medium-sized. V gene TRBV19 combines with J gene TRBJ2-1, with D hard to call. The CDR3 runs 12 residues. Trimming removed 5 bases at V and 7 bases at J, with 9 bases between. Looked up from germline, CDR1 is LNHDA and CDR2 is SQIVND (reference sequence). This CDR3 reads CASSWASNEQFF. As DNA, the CDR3 is TGTGCCAGTAGTTGGGCTAGTAATGAGCAGTTCTTC.

By share of the sample, this clone is medium-sized (0.01 to 0.1%). The chain combines TRBV7-9 with TRBJ2-7; D is uncertain. The V end lost 5 bases, the J end lost 6 bases, and 11 bases lay between the germline ends. This CDR3 contains 12 residues. Germline loops: CDR1 SEHNR, CDR2 FQNEAQ (reference sequence). The CDR3 loop reads CASSPTLSEQYF. Written as DNA, the CDR3 is TGTGCCAGCAGCCCCACATTATCCGAGCAGTACTTC.

The table lists this clone with many counts. The chain is built from TRBV2 and TRBJ1-5; no firm D call. The CDR3 spans 13 residues. From germline, CDR1 is SNHLY and CDR2 FYNNEI. The V end was cut by 6 bases, the J end by 4 bases, with 10 bases between. The CDR3 DNA reads as TGTGCCAGCAGGGACGATCCAAATCAGCCCCAGCATTTT. It yields the protein CASRDDPNQPQHF.

This clone was detected only a few times. This sequence joins TRBV12-3 or TRBV12-4 and TRBJ1-6; the D is unclear. CDR3 length: 15 residues. V was cut by 2 bases and J by 3 bases, with 8 bases left in between. CDR3 DNA: TGTGCCAGCAGTTTAAGGGCGGACTATAATTCACCCCTCCACTTT. Protein sequence: CASSLRADYNSPLHF.

In regard to this clone: A much larger clonotype is one base distant, so this may be a read error. V and J are TRBV4-2 and TRBJ2-5; D tentatively reads TRBD1 or TRBD2 (6 bases each). Trimming took off 4 bases at V and 4 bases at J, with 19 bases between the two ends. Looked up from germline, CDR1 is LGHNA and CDR2 is YNFKEQ. This CDR3 comprises 16 residues. In nucleotides, the CDR3 is TGTGCCAGCAGCCGGGTCTCGGGGGCGCCCGGAGAGACCCAGTACTTC. This encodes CASSRVSGAPGETQYF.

Ten or more counts support this clone. The J gene is TRBJ1-2, the V gene TRBV5-6; no reliable D call. CDR1 is SGHDT and CDR2 is YYEEEE in the germline V gene. The CDR3 runs to 12 residues. V was shortened by 4 bases and J by 2 bases, with 6 bases between the two germline ends. In DNA form, the CDR3 reads TGTGCCAGCAGCCCGGGGAACTATGGCTACACCTTC. Its translation: CASSPGNYGYTF.

In its sample, this clone was seen a few times. J is TRBJ2-6 and V is TRBV6-2 or TRBV6-3, with D perhaps TRBD2 (5 bases). V was shortened by 6 bases and J by 6 bases, with 15 bases between the two germline ends. Germline V gene lookup returns CDR1 MNHEY and CDR2 SVGEGT. CDR3 length: 15 residues. The CDR3 is CASRRDPWVANVLTF. The CDR3 bases are TGTGCCAGCAGGAGGGATCCCTGGGTGGCCAACGTCCTGACTTTC.

This clone turned up a few times. The chain uses TRBV6-2 or TRBV6-3 and TRBJ1-2; D gene uncertain. Trimming removed 2 bases at V and 4 bases at J, with 8 bases between. Germline CDR1 is MNHEY and CDR2 is SVGEGT. The CDR3 consists of 13 residues. The CDR3 sequence: CASSYGRIYGYTF. The CDR3 nucleotides read TGTGCCAGCAGTTACGGACGGATCTATGGCTACACCTTC.

CDR3 coding DNA: TGCGCCAGCAGCTTTACCACGGGGGTGACTGGAAACACCATATATTTT. Its protein is CASSFTTGVTGNTIYF. The rearrangement links TRBV5-1 to TRBJ1-3; a possible D gene is TRBD1 (5 bases). The germline CDR1 and CDR2 sequences are SGHRS and YFSETQ. The CDR3 contains 16 residues. V was pared by 2 bases and J by 2 bases, with 14 bases between.

With regard to this clone: As the CDR3 is not closed by the conserved phenylalanine or tryptophan, this likely results from a read error. The J gene is TRBJ2-1, the V gene TRBV10-3; possible D gene TRBD2, 6 bases. Per germline, CDR1 ENHRY and CDR2 SYGVKD. Deletions cut 4 bases from V and 6 bases from J, with 19 bases between. This CDR3 spans 16 amino acids. The CDR3 nucleotides read TGTGCCATCAGTGCGCGGGACGGGCATAGGGTCAATGAGCAGTTCTAC. Translating it yields CAISARDGHRVNEQFY.

This clone is termed medium-sized. This sample includes further DNA sequences coding for the same CDR3. The gene calls are TRBV28 and TRBJ1-2; D is possibly TRBD1 (5 bases). Trimming shortened V by 3 bases and J by 8 bases, and 10 bases separated the two germline ends. The CDR3 loop spans 12 amino acids. CDR1 is MDHEN and CDR2 is SYDVKM in the germline V gene. CDR3 bases: TGTGCCAGCAGTTTCGGGGGGGACGGCTACACCTTC. It translates to CASSFGGDGYTF.

The chain carries TRBV6-1 and TRBJ2-7; TRBD1 might be the D (6 bases). The CDR3 contains 16 residues. Germline lookup yields CDR1 MNHNS and CDR2 SASEGT. V lost 2 bases to trimming and J lost 3 bases, with 17 bases between them. The CDR3 DNA reads TGTGCCAGCAGTGAAATCACAGGGTCTCGGGGCTACGAGCAGTACTTC. This translates into CASSEITGSRGYEQYF.

V usage is TRBV11-3 and J usage is TRBJ2-7; D ambiguous. This CDR3 spans 13 amino acids. Germline values: CDR1 SGHNT, CDR2 YENEEA. V lost 1 base, J lost 5 bases, and 9 bases lay in between. The CDR3: CASSLGPRDEQYF. CDR3 bases: TGTGCCAGCAGCTTAGGTCCCCGGGACGAGCAGTACTTC.

This clone was detected once. The genes are TRBV5-1 and TRBJ2-1, with D unclear. Germline loops: CDR1 SGHRS, CDR2 YFSETQ. The CDR3 is made up of 14 amino acids. The germline V and J ends were trimmed by 1 base and 2 bases, with 7 bases remaining between them. The CDR3 DNA is TGCGCCAGCAGCTTGACTGGTACCTACAATGAGCAGTTCTTC. Protein: CASSLTGTYNEQFF.

Concerning this clone itself: A read error may account for a junction end that differs from germline. This rearrangement joins TRBV19 to TRBJ1-1, with TRBD1 matching over 8 bases. The CDR3 totals 13 residues. Germline V lookup: CDR1 LNHDA, CDR2 SQIVND (reference sequence). The CDR3 spells CASSRTGRAEALF. In DNA form, the CDR3 reads TGTGCCAGTAGTAGGACAGGGAGGGCTGAAGCTTTATTT.

V usage is TRBV24-1 and J usage is TRBJ2-3, with 7 bases lining up with TRBD2. V was pared by 4 bases and J by 5 bases, with 8 bases of the junction left unmatched. Looked up from germline, CDR1 is KGHDR and CDR2 is SFDVKD. The length of the CDR3 is 15 residues. The CDR3: CATSDASGGKDTQYF. CDR3 in DNA: TGTGCCACCAGTGACGCTAGCGGAGGGAAAGATACGCAGTATTTT.